The 13 T cell receptor beta chains given below trace back to one sample, sequenced in a study of cytomegalovirus exposure and HLA in healthy donors. This PCR relied on a set of 60 Vbeta primers and 13 Jbeta primers. Method: immunoSEQ multiplex PCR; TCRdb's copy keeps in-frame clones and lacks some. The sample shows just over 80,000 clones, around 79% of them seen only once. Material for sequencing was PBMCs. The receptors here all came from a young man in good health and CMV-seropositive.

This sequence joins TRBV5-4 and TRBJ2-3, with 10 bases fitting TRBD2. The CDR3 covers 16 residues. The J segment lost 3 bases and the V segment lost 4 bases, leaving 8 bases of the junction unmatched. The V gene's germline CDR1 is SGHNT and CDR2 YYREEE (reference sequence). CDR3 sequence reads: CASSNTGTSVTDTQYF. DNA of the CDR3: TGTGCCAGCAGCAATACCGGGACTAGCGTTACAGATACGCAGTATTTT.

The chain combines TRBV29-1 with TRBJ2-7; 9 nucleotides align to TRBD2. Germline CDR1 and CDR2: SQVTM and ANQGSEA. The length of the CDR3 is 14 residues. V lost 5 bases and J lost 2; bases outside the gene matches: 7. The CDR3 sequence: CSVSKASGAYEQYF. Written as DNA, the CDR3 is TGCAGCGTTTCCAAGGCTAGCGGGGCCTACGAGCAGTACTTC.

The chain uses TRBV27 and TRBJ1-5; D is undetermined. V was trimmed by 4 bases and J by 0 bases, leaving 7 bases between them. The CDR3 sequence is 14 residues long. CDR1 and CDR2 from the germline V gene are MNHEY and SMNVEV (reference sequence). The CDR3 sequence: CASSSGYSNQPQHF. The CDR3 nucleotides read TGTGCCAGCAGTTCGGGATATAGCAATCAGCCCCAGCATTTT.

J is TRBJ2-1 and V is TRBV29-1; TRBD2 might be the D (5 bases). Germline lookup yields CDR1 SQVTM and CDR2 ANQGSEA. V was pared by 7 bases and J by 0 bases, with 13 bases between. CDR3 length equals 14 residues. Here the CDR3 reads CSAQDSGSYNEQFF. The CDR3 DNA sequence: TGCAGCGCCCAGGACTCCGGCTCCTACAATGAGCAGTTCTTC.

The chain uses TRBV19 and TRBJ2-2, with D possibly TRBD2 on 6 matching bases. Trimming pared 6 bases from V and 5 bases from J, leaving 28 bases between. CDR1 is LNHDA and CDR2 is SQIVND in the germline V gene (reference sequence). This CDR3 is built from 19 residues. The CDR3 loop reads CASRVGVMAGPLGTGELFF. The CDR3, as DNA: TGTGCCAGTAGGGTTGGGGTGATGGCGGGGCCCCTGGGTACCGGGGAGCTGTTTTTT.

V usage is TRBV29-1 and J usage is TRBJ1-1, with D unresolved. Germline V CDR1 and CDR2: SQVTM, ANQGSEA. V was pared by 7 bases and J by 1 base, with 13 bases between. This CDR3 spans 13 amino acids. The CDR3 sequence: CSAPGGENTEAFF. In nucleotides, the CDR3 is TGCAGCGCCCCCGGCGGGGAGAACACTGAAGCTTTCTTT.

This chain joins TRBV28 and TRBJ1-1; D is possibly TRBD1 (6 bases). Per the germline V gene, CDR1 is MDHEN and CDR2 is SYDVKM. The CDR3 covers 14 residues. The V and J ends lost 5 bases and 3 bases respectively, with 13 bases between them. The CDR3 region has the DNA TGTGCCAGCAGTGGGGGGGCACGGGACACTGAAGCTTTCTTT. As protein: CASSGGARDTEAFF.

The chain joins TRBV28 to TRBJ2-1; D unresolved. The CDR3 is 13 residues long. Trimming pared 3 bases from V and 6 bases from J, leaving 9 bases between. Germline V gene data show CDR1 as MDHEN and CDR2 as SYDVKM. As DNA, the CDR3 is TGTGCCAGCAGTTTTATCCGGTCCAATGAGCAGTTCTTC. It specifies CASSFIRSNEQFF.

This clone was picked up one time. The rearrangement joins TRBV29-1 to TRBJ2-7; tentatively, D is TRBD2 (5 bases). CDR1 is SQVTM and CDR2 is ANQGSEA in the germline V gene. This CDR3 contains 10 residues. Trimming pared 7 bases from V and 4 bases from J, leaving 8 bases between. The CDR3 reads CSAGGYEQYF. The CDR3 DNA sequence: TGCAGCGCCGGCGGGTACGAGCAGTACTTC.

V gene TRBV29-1 combines with J gene TRBJ2-7; a possible D gene is TRBD1 (6 bases). Germline V CDR1 and CDR2: SQVTM, ANQGSEA. V dropped 6 bases and J dropped 5 bases, with 11 bases sitting between them. CDR3 length: 11 amino acids. The CDR3 region is CSVQGPDEQYF. CDR3 DNA sequence: TGCAGCGTACAGGGTCCCGACGAGCAGTACTTC.

The genes are TRBV12-2 and TRBJ1-5; TRBD1, the table's D call, was not compared with the DNA. TRBV12-2 is recorded as a pseudogene. CDR3 length: 12 amino acids. CDR3 protein: CASRSQDWPQHF. CDR3 DNA sequence: TGTGCAAGTCGCTCCCAGGATTGGCCCCAGCATTTT.

This clone was detected only once. V gene TRBV28 combines with J gene TRBJ2-7, with 10 bases lining up with TRBD1. V trimming: 2 bases; J trimming: 2 bases; junction bases outside the gene matches: 3. The CDR3 is 15 amino acids. Looked up from germline, CDR1 is MDHEN and CDR2 is SYDVKM. The CDR3 loop is CASSLPGTGAYEQYF. CDR3 DNA: TGTGCCAGCAGTTTACCCGGGACAGGGGCCTACGAGCAGTACTTC.

The chain is built from TRBV5-1 and TRBJ1-1, with D hard to call. V was trimmed by 0 bases and J by 3 bases, leaving 9 bases between them. Germline CDR1 and CDR2: SGHRS and YFSETQ. The CDR3 is 14 amino acids. The CDR3, as DNA: TGCGCCAGCAGCTTGGAAGTGAGTTACACTGAAGCTTTCTTT. It is translated as CASSLEVSYTEAFF.